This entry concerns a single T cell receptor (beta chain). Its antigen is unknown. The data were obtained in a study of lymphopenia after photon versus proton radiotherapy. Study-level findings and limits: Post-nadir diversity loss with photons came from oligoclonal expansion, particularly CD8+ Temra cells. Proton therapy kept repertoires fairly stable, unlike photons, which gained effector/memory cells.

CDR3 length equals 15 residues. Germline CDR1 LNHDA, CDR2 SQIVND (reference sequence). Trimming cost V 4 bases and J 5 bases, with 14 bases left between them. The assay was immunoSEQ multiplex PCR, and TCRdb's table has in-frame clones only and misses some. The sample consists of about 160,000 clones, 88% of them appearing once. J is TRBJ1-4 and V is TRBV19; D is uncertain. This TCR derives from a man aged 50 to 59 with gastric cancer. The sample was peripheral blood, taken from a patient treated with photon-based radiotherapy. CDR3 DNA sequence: TGTGCCAGTAGTAGCCGGTTGGCCCCCAATGAAAAACTGTTTTTT. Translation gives CASSSRLAPNEKLFF.